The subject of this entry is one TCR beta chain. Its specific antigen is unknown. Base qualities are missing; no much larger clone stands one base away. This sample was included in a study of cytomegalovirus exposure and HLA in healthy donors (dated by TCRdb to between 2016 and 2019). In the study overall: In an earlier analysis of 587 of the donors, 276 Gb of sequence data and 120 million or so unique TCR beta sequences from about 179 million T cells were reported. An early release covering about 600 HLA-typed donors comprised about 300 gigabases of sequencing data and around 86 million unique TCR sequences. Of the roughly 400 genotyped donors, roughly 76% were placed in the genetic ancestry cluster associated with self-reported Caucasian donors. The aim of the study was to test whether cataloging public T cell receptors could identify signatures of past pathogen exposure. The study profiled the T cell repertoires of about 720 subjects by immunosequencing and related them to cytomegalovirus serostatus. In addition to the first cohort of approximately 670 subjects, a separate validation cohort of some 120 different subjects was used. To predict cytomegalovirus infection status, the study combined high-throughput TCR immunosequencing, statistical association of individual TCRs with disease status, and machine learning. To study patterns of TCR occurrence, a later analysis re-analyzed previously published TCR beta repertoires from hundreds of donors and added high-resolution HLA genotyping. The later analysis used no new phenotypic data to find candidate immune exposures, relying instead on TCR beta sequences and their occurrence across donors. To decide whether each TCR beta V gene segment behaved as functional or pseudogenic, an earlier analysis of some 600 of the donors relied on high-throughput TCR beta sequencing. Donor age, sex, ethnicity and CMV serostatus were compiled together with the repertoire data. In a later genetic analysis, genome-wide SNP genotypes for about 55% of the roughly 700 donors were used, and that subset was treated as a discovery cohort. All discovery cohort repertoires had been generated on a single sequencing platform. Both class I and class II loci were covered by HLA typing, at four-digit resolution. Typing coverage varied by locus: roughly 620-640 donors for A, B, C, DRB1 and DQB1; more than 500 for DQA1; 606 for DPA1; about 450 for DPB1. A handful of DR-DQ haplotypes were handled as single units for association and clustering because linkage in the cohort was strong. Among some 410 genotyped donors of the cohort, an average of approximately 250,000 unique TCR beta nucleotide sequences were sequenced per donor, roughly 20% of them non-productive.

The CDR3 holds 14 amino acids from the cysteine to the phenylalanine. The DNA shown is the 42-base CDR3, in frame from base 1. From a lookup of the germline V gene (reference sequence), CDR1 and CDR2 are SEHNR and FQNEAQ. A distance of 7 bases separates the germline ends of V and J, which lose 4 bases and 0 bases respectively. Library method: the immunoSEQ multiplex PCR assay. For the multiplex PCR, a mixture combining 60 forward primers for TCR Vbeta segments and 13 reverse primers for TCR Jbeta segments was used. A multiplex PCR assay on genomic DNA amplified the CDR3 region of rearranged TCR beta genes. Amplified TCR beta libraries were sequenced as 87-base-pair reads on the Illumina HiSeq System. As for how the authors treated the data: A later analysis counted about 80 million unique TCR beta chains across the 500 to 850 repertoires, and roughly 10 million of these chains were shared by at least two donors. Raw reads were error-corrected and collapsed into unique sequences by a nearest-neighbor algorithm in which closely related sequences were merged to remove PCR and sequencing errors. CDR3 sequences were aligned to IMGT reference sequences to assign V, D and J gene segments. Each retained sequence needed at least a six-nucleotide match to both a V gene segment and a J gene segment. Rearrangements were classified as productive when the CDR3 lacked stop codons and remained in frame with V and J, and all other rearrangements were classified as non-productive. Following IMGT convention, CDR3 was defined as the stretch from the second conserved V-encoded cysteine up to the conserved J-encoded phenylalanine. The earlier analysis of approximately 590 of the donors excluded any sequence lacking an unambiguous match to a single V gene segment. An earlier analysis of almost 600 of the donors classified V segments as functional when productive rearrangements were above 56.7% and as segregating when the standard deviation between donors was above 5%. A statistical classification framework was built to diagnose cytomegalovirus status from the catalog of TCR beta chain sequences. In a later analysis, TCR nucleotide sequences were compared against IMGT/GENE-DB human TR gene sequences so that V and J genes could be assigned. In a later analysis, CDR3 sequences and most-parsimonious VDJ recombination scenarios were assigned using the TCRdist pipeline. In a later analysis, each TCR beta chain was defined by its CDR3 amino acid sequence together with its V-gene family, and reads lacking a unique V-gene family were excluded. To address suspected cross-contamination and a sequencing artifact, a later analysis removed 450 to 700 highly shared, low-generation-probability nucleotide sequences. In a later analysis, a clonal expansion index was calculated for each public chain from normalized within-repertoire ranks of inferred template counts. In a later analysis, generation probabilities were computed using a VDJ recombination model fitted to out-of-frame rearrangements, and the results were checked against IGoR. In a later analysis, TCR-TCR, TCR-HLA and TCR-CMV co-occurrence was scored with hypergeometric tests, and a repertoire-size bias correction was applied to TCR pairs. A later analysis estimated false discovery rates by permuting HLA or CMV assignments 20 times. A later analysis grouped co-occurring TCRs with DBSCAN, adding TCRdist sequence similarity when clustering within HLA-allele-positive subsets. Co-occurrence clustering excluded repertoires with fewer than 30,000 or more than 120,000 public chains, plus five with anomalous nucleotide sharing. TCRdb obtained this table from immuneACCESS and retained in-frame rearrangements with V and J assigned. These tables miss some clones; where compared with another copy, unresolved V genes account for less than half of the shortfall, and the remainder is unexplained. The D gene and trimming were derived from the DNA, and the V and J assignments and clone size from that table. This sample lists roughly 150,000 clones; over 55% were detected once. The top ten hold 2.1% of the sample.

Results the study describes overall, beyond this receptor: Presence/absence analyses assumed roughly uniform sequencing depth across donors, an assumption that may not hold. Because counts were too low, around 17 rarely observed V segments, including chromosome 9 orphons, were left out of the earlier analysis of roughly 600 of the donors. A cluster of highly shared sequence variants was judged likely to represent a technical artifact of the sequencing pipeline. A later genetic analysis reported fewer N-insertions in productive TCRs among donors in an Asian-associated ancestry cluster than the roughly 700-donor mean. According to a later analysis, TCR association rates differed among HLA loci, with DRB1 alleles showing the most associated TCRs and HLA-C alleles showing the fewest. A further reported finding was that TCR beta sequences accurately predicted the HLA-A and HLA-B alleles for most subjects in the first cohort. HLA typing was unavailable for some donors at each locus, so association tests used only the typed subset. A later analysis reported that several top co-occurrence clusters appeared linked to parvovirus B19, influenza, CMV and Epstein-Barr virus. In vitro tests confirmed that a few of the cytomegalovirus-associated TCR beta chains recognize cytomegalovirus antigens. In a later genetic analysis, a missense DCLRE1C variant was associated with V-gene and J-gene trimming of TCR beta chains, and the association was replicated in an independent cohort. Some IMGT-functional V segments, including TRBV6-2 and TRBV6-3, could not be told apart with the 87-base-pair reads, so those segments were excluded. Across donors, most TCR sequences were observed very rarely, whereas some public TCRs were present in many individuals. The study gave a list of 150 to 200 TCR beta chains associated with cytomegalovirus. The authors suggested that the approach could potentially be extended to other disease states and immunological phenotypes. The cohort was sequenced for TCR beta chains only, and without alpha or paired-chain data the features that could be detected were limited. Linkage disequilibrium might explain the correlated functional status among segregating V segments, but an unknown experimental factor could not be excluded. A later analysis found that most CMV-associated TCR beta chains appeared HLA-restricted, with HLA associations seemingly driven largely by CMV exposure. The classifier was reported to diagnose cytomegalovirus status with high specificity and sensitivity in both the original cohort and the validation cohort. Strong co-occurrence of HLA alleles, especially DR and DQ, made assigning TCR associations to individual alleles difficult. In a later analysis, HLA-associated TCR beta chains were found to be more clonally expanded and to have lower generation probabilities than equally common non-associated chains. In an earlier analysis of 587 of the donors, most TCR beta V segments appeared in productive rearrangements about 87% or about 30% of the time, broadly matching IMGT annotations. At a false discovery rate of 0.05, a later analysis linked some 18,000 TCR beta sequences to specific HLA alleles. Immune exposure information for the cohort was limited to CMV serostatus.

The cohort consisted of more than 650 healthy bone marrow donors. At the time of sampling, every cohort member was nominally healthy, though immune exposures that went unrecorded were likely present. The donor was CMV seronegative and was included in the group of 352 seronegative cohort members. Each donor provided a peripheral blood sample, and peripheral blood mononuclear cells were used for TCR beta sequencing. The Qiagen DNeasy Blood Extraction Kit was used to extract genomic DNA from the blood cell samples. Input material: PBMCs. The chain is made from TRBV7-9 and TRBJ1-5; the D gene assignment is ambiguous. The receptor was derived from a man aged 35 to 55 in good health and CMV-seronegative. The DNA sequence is TGTGCCAGCAGCTCCGGGTTTAGCAATCAGCCCCAGCATTTT. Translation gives CASSSGFSNQPQHF.